This T cell receptor (beta chain) derives from a study of shared clonotypes between healthy human individuals. Study overall: The donor group consisted of two women and a few men, aged 18 to 49. Overall study results and limits: Larger richness was generally estimated for naive than memory subsets. In having few donors, the study represented limited genetic and exposure-history diversity. Clonotype sharing among donors was expected to depend on sequencing depth.

The V gene's germline CDR1 is LNHNV and CDR2 YYDKDF (reference sequence). Germline trimming cut 1 base from V and 9 bases from J; bases unmatched to any gene: 12. CDR3 length: 17 residues. Profiling relied on immunoSEQ multiplex PCR, and the TCRdb table lists in-frame clones only, not all of them. The sample holds about 1 million clones; 60% to 80% are singletons and the top ten take approximately 1.5%. Concerning this clone: Its specificity is not known.

J is TRBJ2-1 and V is TRBV15; 10 bases line up with TRBD2. This clonotype was obtained from a young man in good health. The sequenced sample consisted of memory CD4+ T cells sorted from blood. Subset of the sample: CD45RA-negative fraction. This CDR3 reads CATSRASGRALGGEQFF. In DNA, the CDR3 is TGTGCCACCAGCAGAGCGAGCGGGAGGGCCCTCGGAGGTGAGCAGTTCTTC.